Here is one TCR beta chain with its context. Its antigen is not known. CD4+CD127+ cells were sorted as the conventional CD4 T cells. These data are taken from a study of B cell selection in AIRE deficiency. Study-level points and caveats: Of roughly 3,300 shared Treg TCRbeta sequences, around 31% were healthy-donor-only and just under 9.5% patient-only.

The germline gives CDR1 SQVTM, CDR2 ANQGSEA. The CDR3 is 12 residues long. V dropped 1 base and J dropped 2 bases, with 5 bases sitting between them. TCRdb keeps only in-frame clones here, not all; method: immunoSEQ multiplex PCR. The table records about 24,000 clones, 96% of them present only once. The clonotype originates from a human donor in good health. What was sequenced was CD4+CD127+ conventional T cells sorted from PBMCs. The V gene is TRBV29-1, the J gene TRBJ1-1; D is undetermined. CDR3 protein: CSVEGINTEAFF. As DNA, the CDR3 is TGCAGCGTTGAAGGGATCAACACTGAAGCTTTCTTT.